A single sample is the source of the 13 T cell receptor beta chains below, sequenced in a study of stem cell transplantation in POMP-related autoinflammatory disease. Profiling relied on immunoSEQ multiplex PCR, and the TCRdb table lists in-frame clones only, not all of them. The table records several thousand clones, 75% to 90% of them present only once. The sample taken for sequencing was a CXCR5-defined cell subset from PBMCs. The receptors originated from a human donor in good health.

This chain uses TRBV7-9 with TRBJ1-5; D unclear. Germline V lookup: CDR1 SEHNR, CDR2 FQNEAQ (reference sequence). V shed 1 base and J shed 1 base, with 8 bases lying between them. The CDR3 spans 15 residues. The DNA of the CDR3 is TGTGCCAGCAGCTTAGGCGGTGGGAGCAATCAGCCCCAGCATTTT. Translation: CASSLGGGSNQPQHF.

The chain is built from TRBV6-5 and TRBJ1-5, with a possible D match to TRBD1 (6 bases). Germline V gene sequence: CDR1 MNHEY, CDR2 SVGAGI. Trimming stripped 6 bases from V and 3 bases from J, with 12 bases between. The CDR3 is made up of 14 amino acids. The CDR3, as DNA: TGTGCCAGCAGAAGGGCAGGGGCCAATCAGCCCCAGCATTTT. As protein: CASRRAGANQPQHF.

The chain joins TRBV2 to TRBJ1-3; the D gene is possibly TRBD1 (5 bases). Trimming shortened V by 7 bases and J by 0 bases, and 10 bases separated the two germline ends. The CDR3 covers 14 residues. Per germline, CDR1 SNHLY and CDR2 FYNNEI. CDR3 loop: CASMGRSSGNTIYF. The CDR3 nucleotides are TGTGCCAGCATGGGACGATCCTCTGGAAACACCATATATTTT.

The chain links TRBV19 to TRBJ2-1; 7 positions match TRBD1. From germline, CDR1 is LNHDA and CDR2 SQIVND (reference sequence). Trimming cost V 7 bases and J 0 bases; bases outside gene matches: 3. CDR3 size: 14 residues. The CDR3 nucleotides read TGTGCCAGTAATTCAGGGGGCTCCTACAATGAGCAGTTCTTC. Residues: CASNSGGSYNEQFF.

The chain couples TRBV6-5 to TRBJ1-5; TRBD1 might be the D (5 bases). CDR1 and CDR2 from the germline V gene are MNHEY and SVGAGI. CDR3 length: 14 residues. V gave up 6 bases and J gave up 0 bases, with 9 bases separating them. CDR3 bases: TGTGCCAGCAGCCGGGGGAATAGCAATCAGCCCCAGCATTTT. This translates into CASSRGNSNQPQHF.

The V call is TRBV18, the J call TRBJ1-6; weak D call: TRBD1 (5 bases). The CDR3 totals 14 residues. The V end lost 5 bases, the J end lost 9 bases, and 14 bases lay between the germline ends. Looked up from germline, CDR1 is KGHSH and CDR2 is LQKENI. CDR3 protein: CASSSDITRSPLHF. DNA of the CDR3: TGTGCCAGCTCATCGGACATTACCCGTTCACCCCTCCACTTT.

The V gene is TRBV11-2, the J gene TRBJ2-5, with 9 nucleotides matching TRBD1. Germline lookup yields CDR1 SGHAT and CDR2 FQNNGV. This CDR3 has 15 amino acids. V was pared by 5 bases and J by 7 bases, with 11 bases of the junction left unmatched. The CDR3 protein is CASSRIRQGELTQYF. DNA for the CDR3: TGTGCCAGCAGCCGTATAAGACAGGGGGAATTGACCCAGTACTTC. Full variable domain (remainder filled in from reference TRBV11-2 and TRBJ2-5): EAGVAQSPRYKIIEKRQSVAFWCNPISGHATLYWYQQILGQGPKLLIQFQNNGVVDDSQLPKDRFSAERLKGVDSTLKIQPAKLEDSAVYLCASSRIRQGELTQYFGPGTRLLVL.

The rearrangement links TRBV28 to TRBJ2-5, with 8 bases fitting TRBD2. Germline trimming cut 5 bases from V and 9 bases from J; bases unmatched to any gene: 8. CDR3 size: 13 residues. CDR1 is MDHEN, CDR2 SYDVKM, per germline. Here the CDR3 DNA reads TGTGCCAGCAGTGCCGGGGGGGTCGAGTCCCAGTACTTC. Translated, it gives CASSAGGVESQYF.

The genes are TRBV6-1 and TRBJ1-2, with D maybe TRBD1 (5 bases). Germline V gives CDR1 MNHNS, CDR2 SASEGT. The CDR3 sequence is 16 residues long. The V end lost 3 bases, the J end lost 0 bases, and 14 bases lay between the germline ends. Here the CDR3 DNA reads TGTGCCAGCAGTGAGATTGTGGGGGGTGCTAACTATGGCTACACCTTC. Its translation: CASSEIVGGANYGYTF.

The rearrangement joins TRBV14 to TRBJ1-2; D unresolved. This CDR3 has 15 residues. In germline, CDR1 is SGHDN, CDR2 FVKESK. With 4 bases removed from V and 9 bases from J, the gap between germline ends came to 21 bases. Here the CDR3 reads CASSPQRTSPSRYTF. CDR3 bases: TGTGCCAGCAGCCCCCAAAGGACTTCTCCCTCTCGCTACACCTTC. Variable domain in full (rest from reference TRBV14 and TRBJ1-2): EAGVTQFPSHSVIEKGQTVTLRCDPISGHDNLYWYRRVMGKEIKFLLHFVKESKQDESGMPNNRFLAERTGGTYSTLKVQPAELEDSGVYFCASSPQRTSPSRYTFGSGTRLTVV.

The CDR3 reads CASSRAPGEKLFF. For the CDR3, the DNA is TGTGCCAGTTCGAGGGCCCCAGGCGAAAAACTGTTTTTT. The rearrangement joins TRBV7-2 to TRBJ1-4; no reliable D call. Germline lookup yields CDR1 SGHTA and CDR2 FQGNSA. The V gene lost 9 bases and the J gene lost 8 bases, with 16 bases spanning the gap. The CDR3 extends over 13 amino acids.

This chain connects TRBV28 to TRBJ1-5; 7 bases line up with TRBD1. J gave up 6 bases and V 6 bases, and 8 bases lay outside the gene matches. The CDR3 is 14 amino acids. The germline V gene has CDR1 MDHEN and CDR2 SYDVKM. CDR3 loop: CASRMTGFGQPQHF. CDR3 in DNA: TGTGCCAGCAGGATGACAGGGTTCGGTCAGCCCCAGCATTTT.

The gene calls are TRBV9 and TRBJ2-1; 7 bases are a match to TRBD2. Germline loops: CDR1 SGDLS, CDR2 YYNGEE. CDR3 length: 16 amino acids. V trimming: 0 bases; J trimming: 9 bases; junction bases outside the gene matches: 12. The DNA of the CDR3 is TGTGCCAGCAGCGTAGGGCAACGACTAGCAGTAGGTGAGCAGTTCTTC. Protein sequence: CASSVGQRLAVGEQFF. Complete variable domain (other parts from reference TRBV9 and TRBJ2-1): DSGVTQTPKHLITATGQRVTLRCSPRSGDLSVYWYQQSLDQGLQFLIQYYNGEERAKGNILERFSAQQFPDLHSELNLSSLELGDSALYFCASSVGQRLAVGEQFFGPGTRLTVL.